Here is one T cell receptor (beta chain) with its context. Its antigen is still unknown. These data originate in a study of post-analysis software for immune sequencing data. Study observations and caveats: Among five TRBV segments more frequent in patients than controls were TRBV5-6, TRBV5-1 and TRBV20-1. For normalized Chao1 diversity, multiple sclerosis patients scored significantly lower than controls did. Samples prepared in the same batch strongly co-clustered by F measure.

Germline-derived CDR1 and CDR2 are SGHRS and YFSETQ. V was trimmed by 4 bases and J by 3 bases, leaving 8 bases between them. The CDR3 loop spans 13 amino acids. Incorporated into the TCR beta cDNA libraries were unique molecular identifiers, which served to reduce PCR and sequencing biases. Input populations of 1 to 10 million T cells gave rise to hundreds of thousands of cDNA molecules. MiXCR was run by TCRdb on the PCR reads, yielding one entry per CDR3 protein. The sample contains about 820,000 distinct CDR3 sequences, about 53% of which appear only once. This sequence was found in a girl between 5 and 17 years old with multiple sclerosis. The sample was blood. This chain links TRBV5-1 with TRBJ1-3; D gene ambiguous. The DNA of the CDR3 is TGCGCCAGCAGCCTCAATATTGGAAACACCATATATTTT. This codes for CASSLNIGNTIYF.